Listed below are T cell receptor beta chains from one sample, sequenced in a study of T cells in localized non-small cell lung cancer. Repertoires were generated with immunoSEQ multiplex PCR, while TCRdb's copy carries only in-frame clones and drops some. The top ten hold roughly 6.8% of the sample, which has 28,000 or so clones, roughly 87% seen once. The sequencing here drew on peripheral blood, taken before any cancer treatment. Receptor source: a male donor aged 60 or over with stage I lung adenocarcinoma. The CDR3 runs from the conserved cysteine through the conserved F or W. Each record gives: V gene, D gene, J gene, clone size, CDR3 DNA, CDR3 protein. A D gene is named only where the DNA matches it firmly. The listing skips clone size in some rows; elsewhere it reads once, few, many or a size class.

V gene: TRBV19; D gene: NA; J gene: TRBJ1-2; clone size: NA; CDR3 DNA: TGTGCCAGTAGTATGGCATACGGGTCTTATGGCTACACCTTC; CDR3 protein: CASSMAYGSYGYTF
V gene: TRBV28; D gene: NA; J gene: TRBJ1-2; clone size: NA; CDR3 DNA: TGTGCCAGCCATAGACGGAGGGGCGAGGGCTACACCTTC; CDR3 protein: CASHRRRGEGYTF
V gene: TRBV19; D gene: NA; J gene: TRBJ1-2; clone size: once; CDR3 DNA: TGTGCCAGTACCTCCACTCCAGCGGCGGGCTACACCTTC; CDR3 protein: CASTSTPAAGYTF
V gene: TRBV27; D gene: NA; J gene: TRBJ2-7; clone size: NA; CDR3 DNA: TGTGCCAGCAGTTTATCCGTGGCAGGGAGAGACGAGCAGTACTTC; CDR3 protein: CASSLSVAGRDEQYF
V gene: TRBV6-4; D gene: TRBD1; J gene: TRBJ1-6; clone size: NA; CDR3 DNA: TGTGCCAGCAGTGAACAAGGGGGCGCAGAGACCCTCCACTTT; CDR3 protein: CASSEQGGAETLHF
V gene: TRBV29-1; D gene: NA; J gene: TRBJ2-3; clone size: NA; CDR3 DNA: TGCAGCGTTTTATCGTTTACAGATACGCAGTATTTT; CDR3 protein: CSVLSFTDTQYF
V gene: TRBV28; D gene: NA; J gene: TRBJ2-1; clone size: NA; CDR3 DNA: TGTGCCAGCAGTTCGACAGGGACTGGGTTTCCCTACAATGAGCAGTTCTTC; CDR3 protein: CASSSTGTGFPYNEQFF
V gene: TRBV11-2; D gene: NA; J gene: TRBJ2-6; clone size: NA; CDR3 DNA: TGTGCCAGCAGCCCGCTTCGGGCCAACGTCCTGACTTTC; CDR3 protein: CASSPLRANVLTF
V gene: TRBV6-5; D gene: NA; J gene: TRBJ1-4; clone size: NA; CDR3 DNA: TGTGCCAGCAGTTCCGACTTCCTCCTAGGGGAAAAACTGTTTTTT; CDR3 protein: CASSSDFLLGEKLFF
V gene: TRBV7-8; D gene: TRBD1; J gene: TRBJ2-5; clone size: NA; CDR3 DNA: TGTGCCAGCAGCTTAGTATCCCAATCCGGGACAGGAGGAGAGACCCAGTACTTC; CDR3 protein: CASSLVSQSGTGGETQYF
V gene: TRBV6-1; D gene: NA; J gene: TRBJ1-5; clone size: NA; CDR3 DNA: TGTGCCAGCAGTGGGTCAGACCAGGTTAGACAGCCCCAGCATTTT; CDR3 protein: CASSGSDQVRQPQHF
V gene: TRBV27; D gene: NA; J gene: TRBJ1-2; clone size: NA; CDR3 DNA: TGTGCCAGCAGTTCGGGGGGCTCCTATGGCTACACCTTC; CDR3 protein: CASSSGGSYGYTF
V gene: TRBV7-6; D gene: TRBD1; J gene: TRBJ1-1; clone size: NA; CDR3 DNA: TGTGCCAGCAGCGCACCGGACAGGGGACCTACTGAAGCTTTCTTT; CDR3 protein: CASSAPDRGPTEAFF
V gene: TRBV15; D gene: NA; J gene: TRBJ2-7; clone size: NA; CDR3 DNA: TGTGCCACCAGCGGTCGGACAGATTACGAGCAGTACTTC; CDR3 protein: CATSGRTDYEQYF
V gene: TRBV6-5; D gene: NA; J gene: TRBJ1-3; clone size: NA; CDR3 DNA: TGTGCCAGCGGGGGTCAAGGCTCTGGAAACACCATATATTTT; CDR3 protein: CASGGQGSGNTIYF
V gene: TRBV11-2; D gene: TRBD2; J gene: TRBJ2-1; clone size: NA; CDR3 DNA: TGTGCCAGCAGCCCGCTAGCGGGGGTCTACAATGAGCAGTTCTTC; CDR3 protein: CASSPLAGVYNEQFF
V gene: TRBV6-1; D gene: NA; J gene: TRBJ1-5; clone size: few; CDR3 DNA: TGTGCCAGCAGTGAAATGGGTTTTCGGCAGCCCCAGCATTTT; CDR3 protein: CASSEMGFRQPQHF
V gene: TRBV4-1; D gene: NA; J gene: TRBJ2-7; clone size: NA; CDR3 DNA: TGCGCCAGCAGCCAAGAGATAAACGGCGACGAGCAGTACTTC; CDR3 protein: CASSQEINGDEQYF
V gene: TRBV9; D gene: TRBD1; J gene: TRBJ1-1; clone size: NA; CDR3 DNA: TGTGCCAGCAGCGTAGGCGGGACAGGGGGCTCATTGCGGGCTTTCTTT; CDR3 protein: CASSVGGTGGSLRAFF
V gene: TRBV19; D gene: TRBD2; J gene: TRBJ2-3; clone size: NA; CDR3 DNA: TGTGCCACCTCGCTAGCGGTATACACAGATACGCAGTATTTT; CDR3 protein: CATSLAVYTDTQYF
V gene: TRBV5-1; D gene: TRBD2; J gene: TRBJ2-2; clone size: once; CDR3 DNA: TGCGCCAGCAGCTTGGCCGGGACGGGGGGTACCGGGGAGCTGTTTTTT; CDR3 protein: CASSLAGTGGTGELFF
V gene: TRBV14; D gene: NA; J gene: TRBJ1-2; clone size: NA; CDR3 DNA: TGTGCCAGCAGCCAAGAGATCTTAGTAGGCTACACCTTC; CDR3 protein: CASSQEILVGYTF
V gene: TRBV10-3; D gene: TRBD1; J gene: TRBJ2-7; clone size: NA; CDR3 DNA: TGTGCCATCAGTGATTCGGGACAGGGAGTTTACGAGCAGTACTTC; CDR3 protein: CAISDSGQGVYEQYF
V gene: TRBV28; D gene: TRBD2; J gene: TRBJ2-6; clone size: NA; CDR3 DNA: TGTGCCAGCAGTCCTATCGGACTAGCGGTTGCTTCCAACGTCCTGACTTTC; CDR3 protein: CASSPIGLAVASNVLTF
V gene: TRBV7-8; D gene: NA; J gene: TRBJ2-7; clone size: NA; CDR3 DNA: TGTGCCAGCAGCTTAGGGGGGAGGGACACTTCCTACGAGCAGTACTTC; CDR3 protein: CASSLGGRDTSYEQYF
V gene: TRBV7-2; D gene: NA; J gene: TRBJ1-1; clone size: NA; CDR3 DNA: TGTGCCAGCAGCTTTTCTGTGAACACTGAAGCTTTCTTT; CDR3 protein: CASSFSVNTEAFF
V gene: TRBV9; D gene: NA; J gene: TRBJ2-7; clone size: NA; CDR3 DNA: TGTGCCAGCAGCCCACGGGACATGAGCTCCTACGAGCAGTACTTC; CDR3 protein: CASSPRDMSSYEQYF
V gene: TRBV18; D gene: NA; J gene: TRBJ1-1; clone size: NA; CDR3 DNA: TGTGCCAGCTCACCACCTTCCCAGCAGAACACTGAAGCTTTCTTT; CDR3 protein: CASSPPSQQNTEAFF
V gene: TRBV28; D gene: TRBD1; J gene: TRBJ1-2; clone size: NA; CDR3 DNA: TGTGCCAGCAGTCCCGGACAGGGCCGGCACACCTTC; CDR3 protein: CASSPGQGRHTF
V gene: TRBV6-5; D gene: NA; J gene: TRBJ1-1; clone size: NA; CDR3 DNA: TGTGCCAGCAGTTACTCGGCCTCCGATTGGAAAGCTTTCTTT; CDR3 protein: CASSYSASDWKAFF
V gene: TRBV5-1; D gene: NA; J gene: TRBJ1-1; clone size: NA; CDR3 DNA: TGCGCCAGCAGCTTGGGGGGCCACCCGAACACTGAAGCTTTCTTT; CDR3 protein: CASSLGGHPNTEAFF
V gene: TRBV7-4; D gene: NA; J gene: TRBJ2-7; clone size: once; CDR3 DNA: TGTGCCAGCAGCTTAGCCAGGGTCTACGAGCAGTACTTC; CDR3 protein: CASSLARVYEQYF
V gene: TRBV4-3; D gene: NA; J gene: TRBJ2-3; clone size: NA; CDR3 DNA: TGCGCCAGCAGCCAAGATTCTATTGGAAATACGCAGTATTTT; CDR3 protein: CASSQDSIGNTQYF
V gene: TRBV5-1; D gene: NA; J gene: TRBJ1-1; clone size: NA; CDR3 DNA: TGCGCCAGCAGCCCCACAGGGATGGCGATGAACACTGAAGCTTTCTTT; CDR3 protein: CASSPTGMAMNTEAFF
V gene: TRBV30; D gene: NA; J gene: TRBJ1-1; clone size: NA; CDR3 DNA: TGTGCCTGGAGTGTGTCCACTGAAGCTTTCTTT; CDR3 protein: CAWSVSTEAFF
V gene: TRBV6-5; D gene: TRBD1; J gene: TRBJ1-2; clone size: NA; CDR3 DNA: TGTGCCAGCAGTTACTCCAGCCAGGGGGCGTATGGCTACACCTTC; CDR3 protein: CASSYSSQGAYGYTF
V gene: TRBV7-2; D gene: NA; J gene: TRBJ2-6; clone size: NA; CDR3 DNA: TGTGCCAGCAGTTCCCGGACAGTTTCTTCTGGGGCCAACGTCCTGACTTTC; CDR3 protein: CASSSRTVSSGANVLTF
V gene: TRBV7-2; D gene: TRBD1; J gene: TRBJ1-5; clone size: NA; CDR3 DNA: TGTGCCAGCAGCACCCACAGGGGGAATCAGCCCCAGCATTTT; CDR3 protein: CASSTHRGNQPQHF
V gene: TRBV7-8; D gene: NA; J gene: TRBJ1-2; clone size: once; CDR3 DNA: TGTGCCAGCAGCCCTTCCGGGGGGGGAATCTATGGCTACACCTTC; CDR3 protein: CASSPSGGGIYGYTF
V gene: TRBV10-3; D gene: NA; J gene: TRBJ1-1; clone size: NA; CDR3 DNA: TGTGCCATCAGTACAGGGTTAGGGAACACTGAAGCTTTCTTT; CDR3 protein: CAISTGLGNTEAFF
V gene: TRBV2; D gene: NA; J gene: TRBJ2-2; clone size: NA; CDR3 DNA: TGTGCCAGCAACCCCAGGGTCAGCGGGGAGCTGTTTTTT; CDR3 protein: CASNPRVSGELFF
V gene: TRBV28; D gene: NA; J gene: TRBJ2-2; clone size: NA; CDR3 DNA: TGTGCCAGCAGTTTGGGGTCGGAGGGGCTCGTAGGGGAGCTGTTTTTT; CDR3 protein: CASSLGSEGLVGELFF
V gene: TRBV6-5; D gene: NA; J gene: TRBJ2-7; clone size: NA; CDR3 DNA: TGTGCCAGCGGCTCCCGGCCAGTTGGTGCCTACGAGCAGTACTTC; CDR3 protein: CASGSRPVGAYEQYF
V gene: TRBV19; D gene: TRBD1; J gene: TRBJ1-2; clone size: NA; CDR3 DNA: TGTGCCAGTAGCATCGCCCGACAGGGAGGGAGGTACACCTTC; CDR3 protein: CASSIARQGGRYTF
V gene: TRBV7-2; D gene: TRBD1; J gene: TRBJ1-4; clone size: NA; CDR3 DNA: TGTGCCAGCAGCCCCACCGGGACAGCAAATGAAAAACTGTTTTTT; CDR3 protein: CASSPTGTANEKLFF
V gene: TRBV11-2; D gene: NA; J gene: TRBJ1-1; clone size: NA; CDR3 DNA: TGTGCCAGCAGCTTTAACGGAGACACTGAAGCTTTCTTT; CDR3 protein: CASSFNGDTEAFF
V gene: TRBV18; D gene: TRBD1; J gene: TRBJ2-7; clone size: few; CDR3 DNA: TGTGCCAGCTCACCGACAGGGACATCCTACGAGCAGTACTTC; CDR3 protein: CASSPTGTSYEQYF
V gene: TRBV29-1; D gene: NA; J gene: TRBJ2-3; clone size: few; CDR3 DNA: TGCAGCGTCGGGGGACAGTCCCGCACAGATACGCAGTATTTT; CDR3 protein: CSVGGQSRTDTQYF
V gene: TRBV7-8; D gene: NA; J gene: TRBJ1-5; clone size: NA; CDR3 DNA: TGTGCCAGCAGCTTAGAGGGGAGGGGTCAGCCCCAGCATTTT; CDR3 protein: CASSLEGRGQPQHF